This TCR beta chain was profiled in a study of CD8 T cells in ankylosing spondylitis. In its sample, this clonotype was seen many times. Its specificity is unknown. Making use of molecular barcodes, quantitative 5'-RACE generated TCR beta libraries. TCRdb called the 5' RACE reads again in MiXCR, with one record for every CDR3 protein. The table shows 800,000 to 900,000 distinct CDR3 sequences, with roughly 10% occurring only once. Study-level findings and limits: Before this, some motif variants had been reported in reactive arthritis synovial fluid and blood. Disease-associated clonotypes exhibited CD8+ identity and were relatively infrequent in peripheral blood. There was reportedly significant enrichment of clones that were disease-linked in matched ankylosing spondylitis synovial fluid. Characteristic of ankylosing spondylitis blood, it appeared, was a TCR beta motif comprising eight highly homologous variants.

The CDR3 is 13 residues long. CDR1 and CDR2 (germline): LNHNV, YYDKDF (reference sequence). V dropped 7 bases and J dropped 3 bases, with 12 bases sitting between them. Sequencing was carried out using blood, either unsorted or a sorted T cell fraction (not recorded which). The receptor's source is a male donor with ankylosing spondylitis. This rearrangement joins TRBV15 to TRBJ1-1; no clear D. The CDR3 loop reads CATKMREDTEAFF. The CDR3 DNA is TGTGCCACCAAGATGAGGGAGGACACTGAAGCTTTCTTT.